These 7 T cell receptor beta chains share one sample of origin, sequenced in a study of T cell responses to AZD1222 COVID-19 vaccine. The table came from immunoSEQ multiplex PCR; TCRdb's copy has only in-frame clones and leaves some out. The sample consists of roughly 99,000 clones, approximately 88% of them appearing once. The sequenced sample was peripheral blood, obtained on day 0 of AZD1222 vaccination. Every receptor here comes from an adult in good health.

This clone occurred once. This chain uses TRBV27 with TRBJ1-4; D is unclear. The CDR3 extends over 13 amino acids. CDR1 is MNHEY and CDR2 is SMNVEV in the germline V gene (reference sequence). With 2 bases removed from V and 8 bases from J, the gap between germline ends came to 9 bases. The CDR3 sequence is CASSLDSGEKLFF. CDR3 DNA sequence: TGTGCCAGCAGTTTAGATTCAGGCGAAAAACTGTTTTTT.

The rearrangement joins TRBV19 to TRBJ1-2, with D possibly being TRBD1 (5 bases). CDR1 is LNHDA, CDR2 SQIVND, per germline (reference sequence). V was cut by 3 bases and J by 8 bases, with 13 bases left in between. The length of the CDR3 is 13 residues. The CDR3 region has the DNA TGTGCCAGTAGTATCCAGCGGAGGGACGGCTACACCTTC. This encodes CASSIQRRDGYTF.

J is TRBJ1-3 and V is TRBV7-6; D gene ambiguous. Deletions cut 1 base from V and 4 bases from J, with 2 bases between. The CDR3 consists of 12 residues. CDR1 SGHVS and CDR2 FNYEAQ come from the germline V gene. The CDR3 nucleotides are TGTGCCAGCAGCTTAGGAGGAAACACCATATATTTT. It codes for CASSLGGNTIYF.

V usage is TRBV20-1 and J usage is TRBJ1-1; D is undetermined. Germline CDR1 DFQATT, CDR2 SNEGSKA (reference sequence). Trimming took 3 bases from V and 3 from J, leaving 14 bases between them. The CDR3 totals 14 residues. Here the CDR3 DNA reads TGCAGTGCTAGTGGAAACAGTGGCTACACTGAAGCTTTCTTT. Its protein product is CSASGNSGYTEAFF.

This chain connects TRBV6-5 to TRBJ1-1, with D uncertain. Per germline, CDR1 MNHEY and CDR2 SVGAGI. The germline V and J ends were trimmed by 7 bases and 2 bases, with 14 bases remaining between them. The CDR3 length is 14 residues. The DNA of the CDR3 is TGTGCCAGCATTCTCCAGAGGCTAAACACTGAAGCTTTCTTT. This gives the protein CASILQRLNTEAFF.

The chain recombines TRBV19 with TRBJ1-2; D remains unclear. Between the trimmed V and J ends, which lost 0 bases and 8 bases, there was a span of 16 bases. The CDR3 consists of 15 residues. The germline V gene has CDR1 LNHDA and CDR2 SQIVND (reference sequence). For the CDR3, the DNA is TGTGCCAGTAGTATAGATCGCGGCGTGACGGGAGGCTACACCTTC. Encoded protein: CASSIDRGVTGGYTF.

The chain combines TRBV6-5 with TRBJ2-2, with D maybe TRBD1 (6 bases). The CDR3 totals 14 residues. Germline lookup yields CDR1 MNHEY and CDR2 SVGAGI. Between the trimmed V and J ends, which lost 6 bases and 3 bases, there was a span of 11 bases. CDR3 sequence: CASSRNRDTGELFF. In DNA, the CDR3 is TGTGCCAGCAGCCGAAACAGGGACACCGGGGAGCTGTTTTTT.